This entry describes one TCR beta chain. J was trimmed by 5 bases and V by 5 bases; bases with no gene match: 10. Germline-derived CDR1 and CDR2 are ENHRY and SYGVKD. The CDR3 spans 15 residues. These data are taken from a study of blood T cell repertoires in COVID-19. TCRdb's copy holds only in-frame clones and misses some; the assay was immunoSEQ multiplex PCR. Here the sample spans some 220,000 clones, more than 65% being singletons. The sequenced material came from peripheral blood. The rearrangement uses TRBV10-3 and TRBJ2-7; 9 bases line up with TRBD1. The sequence came from an older woman with acute or convalescent COVID-19. CDR3 DNA: TGTGCCATCAGTATCACCGGGACAGGGAGCAACGAGCAGTACTTC. Protein: CAISITGTGSNEQYF.